Presented here are 29 T cell receptor beta chains from one specimen sequenced in a study of blood T cell repertoires in COVID-19. Here immunoSEQ multiplex PCR was the method, and the copy in TCRdb shows in-frame clones only, minus some. The sample holds around 150,000 clones, around nine tenths seen once. The sequencing sample was made of peripheral blood. The receptors derive from a woman aged 65 to 85 with COVID-19, enrolled during active disease.

This chain links TRBV9 with TRBJ1-2; TRBD1 is a possible D gene (6 bases). There are 14 residues in the CDR3. V lost 3 bases and J 3 bases, leaving 12 bases between the germline ends. Germline CDR1 and CDR2: SGDLS and YYNGEE. The CDR3 DNA reads TGTGCCAGCAGCGCTATGGGGGCCTACTATGGCTACACCTTC. Amino acid sequence: CASSAMGAYYGYTF.

The J gene is TRBJ2-2, the V gene TRBV11-1; TRBD1 matches 9 bases. CDR3 length: 16 residues. V dropped 6 bases and J dropped 1; count of bases not matched to a gene: 6. Per the germline V gene, CDR1 is SGHAT and CDR2 is FQDESV (reference sequence). CDR3: CASRNPGQGNTGELFF. CDR3 nucleotide sequence: TGTGCCAGCAGAAACCCGGGACAGGGGAACACCGGGGAGCTGTTTTTT.

The chain carries TRBV5-8 and TRBJ2-1; unclear D gene. V dropped 6 bases and J dropped 2 bases, with 15 bases sitting between them. The germline gives CDR1 SGHTS, CDR2 YDEGEE. The CDR3 loop spans 15 amino acids. CDR3 DNA sequence: TGTGCCAGCACCCGTTCAGGATTACCCTACAATGAGCAGTTCTTC. As protein: CASTRSGLPYNEQFF.

On this clone itself: The same CDR3 arises from other DNA sequences in this sample as well. V usage is TRBV5-1 and J usage is TRBJ1-5; D call uncertain. The V end lost 0 bases, the J end lost 2 bases, and 6 bases lay between the germline ends. This CDR3 spans 14 amino acids. Looked up from germline, CDR1 is SGHRS and CDR2 is YFSETQ. Here the CDR3 reads CASSLDGGNQPQHF. The CDR3 nucleotides are TGCGCCAGCAGCTTGGACGGGGGCAATCAGCCCCAGCATTTT.

This clone has only one observation. This chain links TRBV5-4 with TRBJ1-2, with TRBD1 matching over 9 bases. The CDR3 is made up of 18 amino acids. Germline V gives CDR1 SGHNT, CDR2 YYREEE (reference sequence). V was clipped by 0 bases and J by 1 base; unmatched bases: 10. The CDR3 coding sequence is TGTGCCAGCAGCTTGGCGGGGGGACAGGGTACCCTTAACTATGGCTACACCTTC. It translates to CASSLAGGQGTLNYGYTF.

The V and J genes are TRBV19 and TRBJ1-4; D perhaps matches TRBD1 (6 bases). V lost 5 bases and J lost 0, with 13 bases in between. This CDR3 is built from 16 residues. The germline CDR1 and CDR2 sequences are LNHDA and SQIVND (reference sequence). CDR3 region: CASSHGTLATNEKLFF. CDR3 nucleotides: TGTGCCAGTAGTCACGGGACACTTGCAACTAATGAAAAACTGTTTTTT.

V usage is TRBV7-2 and J usage is TRBJ2-5, with 7 bases identical to TRBD2. V dropped 4 bases and J dropped 5; count of bases not matched to a gene: 10. The germline CDR1 and CDR2 sequences are SGHTA and FQGNSA. The CDR3 spans 15 residues. The CDR3 sequence is CASSYPTLLAETQYF. The CDR3 coding sequence is TGTGCCAGCAGCTACCCAACACTACTAGCGGAGACCCAGTACTTC.

V gene TRBV30 combines with J gene TRBJ1-5, with 7 bases aligning to TRBD1. CDR1 is GTSNPN and CDR2 is SVGIG in the germline V gene (reference sequence). Trimming at V came to 1 base and at J to 4 bases, leaving 4 bases not matched to a gene. The CDR3 length is 14 residues. This chain's CDR3 is CAWSGQGRNQPQHF. CDR3 nucleotide sequence: TGTGCCTGGAGTGGACAGGGACGGAATCAGCCCCAGCATTTT.

The V call is TRBV15, the J call TRBJ2-3; a possible D gene is TRBD2 (7 bases). V dropped 5 bases and J dropped 5 bases, with 17 bases sitting between them. From germline, CDR1 is LNHNV and CDR2 YYDKDF (reference sequence). The CDR3 contains 15 residues. The CDR3 spells CATSGRGGAGDTQYF. The CDR3 nucleotides are TGTGCCACCAGCGGAAGAGGGGGGGCTGGAGATACGCAGTATTTT.

The chain employs TRBV6-1 and TRBJ2-3; 8 positions match TRBD1. The ends lost 1 base at V and 1 base at J; junction bases unmatched: 7. The CDR3 is made up of 17 amino acids. Germline lookup yields CDR1 MNHNS and CDR2 SASEGT. CDR3 sequence: CASSEEGRGLGTDTQYF. CDR3 DNA sequence: TGTGCCAGCAGTGAAGAAGGCAGGGGGCTTGGCACAGATACGCAGTATTTT.

This clone occurred a few times. The chain uses TRBV28 and TRBJ1-6, with D maybe TRBD1 (5 bases). CDR1 and CDR2 from the germline V gene are MDHEN and SYDVKM. V lost 2 bases, J lost 1 base, and 9 bases lay in between. The CDR3 sequence is 16 residues long. DNA of the CDR3: TGTGCCAGCAGTTTAGGGGGGGAATCCTATAATTCACCCCTCCACTTT. It encodes CASSLGGESYNSPLHF. The whole variable domain, filled in from reference TRBV28 and TRBJ1-6, reads DVKVTQSSRYLVKRTGEKVFLECVQDMDHENMFWYRQDPGLGLRLIYFSYDVKMKEKGDIPEGYSVSREKKERFSLILESASTNQTSMYLCASSLGGESYNSPLHFGNGTRLTVT.

V is TRBV3-1 (or the pseudogene TRBV3-2) and J is TRBJ2-7; 10 bases map to TRBD2. V was clipped by 4 bases and J by 3 bases; unmatched bases: 6. Germline V gives CDR1 LGHDT, CDR2 YNNKEL (reference sequence). The CDR3 consists of 15 residues. Here the CDR3 reads CASSRSGGMYYEQYF. As DNA, the CDR3 is TGTGCCAGCAGCCGTAGCGGGGGGATGTACTACGAGCAGTACTTC.

V and J are TRBV19 and TRBJ1-5; 11 bases align to TRBD1. CDR1 and CDR2 (germline): LNHDA, SQIVND (reference sequence). The CDR3 spans 18 residues. V trimming: 6 bases; J trimming: 4 bases; junction bases outside the gene matches: 14. In nucleotides, the CDR3 is TGTGCCAGTAGAACCGGGACAGGGGGAAATGTGGGGAATCAGCCCCAGCATTTT. It is translated as CASRTGTGGNVGNQPQHF.

V is TRBV15 and J is TRBJ2-2, with D perhaps TRBD1 (6 bases). Germline V gives CDR1 LNHNV, CDR2 YYDKDF (reference sequence). The CDR3 is made up of 15 amino acids. Trimming cost V 7 bases and J 3 bases, with 15 bases left between them. CDR3 sequence (DNA): TGTGCCACCATGGGACATGGAGAATACACCGGGGAGCTGTTTTTT. Translated, it gives CATMGHGEYTGELFF.

The rearrangement joins TRBV7-3 to TRBJ1-1, with D possibly TRBD1 on 5 matching bases. V shed 2 bases and J shed 2 bases, with 9 bases lying between them. This CDR3 comprises 14 residues. Germline V CDR1 and CDR2: SGHTA, FQGTGA. The CDR3 coding sequence is TGTGCCAGCAGCTTACAAGGGGCTAACACTGAAGCTTTCTTT. Its translation is CASSLQGANTEAFF.

This clone was found a few times. This chain joins TRBV11-2 and TRBJ1-6; 8 bases are a match to TRBD1. The germline gives CDR1 SGHAT, CDR2 FQNNGV. This CDR3 contains 19 residues. V dropped 4 bases and J dropped 4; count of bases not matched to a gene: 15. The DNA for the CDR3 is TGTGCCAGCAGCTCGGGATACGGGACAGGAGGTTTTTATAATTCACCCCTCCACTTT. This encodes CASSSGYGTGGFYNSPLHF.

This clone appeared a single time. The V gene is TRBV7-9, the J gene TRBJ1-1; D is unclear. Germline CDR1 is SEHNR and CDR2 is FQNEAQ (reference sequence). The CDR3 sequence is 13 residues long. Trimming removed 8 bases from V and 1 base from J, with 11 bases in between. The DNA of the CDR3 is TGTGCCAGCGTAAGCACCGCGAACACTGAAGCTTTCTTT. Translation gives CASVSTANTEAFF.

V gene TRBV5-1 combines with J gene TRBJ1-2; D ambiguous. The V end was cut by 2 bases, the J end by 3 bases, with 14 bases between. Germline CDR1 reads SGHRS; CDR2 reads YFSETQ. The CDR3 is made up of 15 amino acids. In DNA form, the CDR3 reads TGCGCCAGCAGCTTTTACCACGAATCGGACTATGGCTACACCTTC. It translates to CASSFYHESDYGYTF.

J is TRBJ1-5 and V is TRBV5-1; no clear D gene. Germline values: CDR1 SGHRS, CDR2 YFSETQ. This CDR3 comprises 14 residues. Trimming stripped 4 bases from V and 3 bases from J, with 11 bases between. The CDR3 spells CASSPEGINQPQHF. CDR3 sequence (DNA): TGCGCCAGCAGCCCCGAGGGAATCAATCAGCCCCAGCATTTT. The complete variable domain, with remaining parts taken from reference TRBV5-1 and TRBJ1-5, reads KAGVTQTPRYLIKTRGQQVTLSCSPISGHRSVSWYQQTPGQGLQFLFEYFSETQRNKGNFPGRFSGRQFSNSRSEMNVSTLELGDSALYLCASSPEGINQPQHFGDGTRLSIL.

V and J are TRBV13 and TRBJ2-6, with 7 bases fitting TRBD1. This CDR3 spans 17 amino acids. V lost 5 bases and J lost 1; bases outside the gene matches: 8. CDR1 is PRHDT, CDR2 FYEKMQ, per germline (reference sequence). The CDR3 loop is CASSEDRVGSGANVLTF. The CDR3 coding sequence is TGTGCCAGCAGCGAAGACAGGGTAGGGTCTGGGGCCAACGTCCTGACTTTC.

The chain joins TRBV7-2 to TRBJ2-5, with a possible D match to TRBD2 (6 bases). Trimming cost V 5 bases and J 5 bases, with 18 bases left between them. This CDR3 has 15 residues. Per germline, CDR1 SGHTA and CDR2 FQGNSA. CDR3 residues: CASSKYWRGQETQYF. The CDR3 nucleotides are TGTGCCAGCAGCAAATACTGGCGGGGTCAGGAGACCCAGTACTTC.

The genes are TRBV2 and TRBJ1-4, with 8 bases fitting TRBD1. The germline gives CDR1 SNHLY, CDR2 FYNNEI. The CDR3 covers 15 residues. The junction had 8 bases not matched to a gene; V was cut back by 0 bases and J by 11 bases. DNA of the CDR3: TGTGCCAGCAGTGAAGCAGCAGGGGGCATTGGGAAACTGTTTTTT. Translation: CASSEAAGGIGKLFF.

This chain connects TRBV10-3 to TRBJ1-1; D is unresolved. Germline V gene lookup returns CDR1 ENHRY and CDR2 SYGVKD. Between the trimmed V and J ends, which lost 8 bases and 3 bases, there was a span of 13 bases. This CDR3 is 13 amino acids long. The CDR3 DNA sequence: TGTGCCATCTCCGTGAGGGTTGACACTGAAGCTTTCTTT. Translation gives CAISVRVDTEAFF.

The chain joins TRBV28 to TRBJ2-3, with TRBD2 matching over 9 bases. The CDR3 has 15 residues. Germline loops: CDR1 MDHEN, CDR2 SYDVKM. The J segment lost 4 bases and the V segment lost 3 bases, leaving 5 bases of the junction unmatched. The CDR3 coding sequence is TGTGCCAGCAGTTTGAAGCGGGGGGTCCCAGATACGCAGTATTTT. Its protein product is CASSLKRGVPDTQYF.

The table lists this clone with a count of one. As DNA, the CDR3 is TGCGCCAGCCGCCAATGGACTAGCGGGGGAGAGACCCAGTACTTC. It encodes CASRQWTSGGETQYF. The V call is TRBV5-1, the J call TRBJ2-5, with 13 bases identical to TRBD2. The trim removed 7 bases at V and 4 bases at J, leaving 7 bases unmatched. Germline CDR1 and CDR2: SGHRS and YFSETQ. This CDR3 comprises 15 residues.

The chain has TRBV28 and TRBJ2-5; weak D call: TRBD1 (5 bases). Germline V gives CDR1 MDHEN, CDR2 SYDVKM. The CDR3 is made up of 14 amino acids. V was shortened by 6 bases and J by 0 bases, with 11 bases between the two germline ends. The CDR3 sequence is CASRGAGNQETQYF. For the CDR3, the DNA is TGTGCCAGCAGAGGGGCAGGGAACCAAGAGACCCAGTACTTC.

The J gene is TRBJ2-2, the V gene TRBV19; the D gene is possibly TRBD2 (6 bases). The germline V gene has CDR1 LNHDA and CDR2 SQIVND (reference sequence). This CDR3 contains 16 residues. V lost 8 bases to trimming and J lost 4 bases, with 20 bases between them. The chain's CDR3 is CASGGSRELATGELFF. The CDR3 DNA sequence: TGTGCCAGTGGGGGGAGTCGGGAGCTCGCCACCGGGGAGCTGTTTTTT. The variable domain in full, with the rest retrieved from reference TRBV19 and TRBJ2-2, is DGGITQSPKYLFRKEGQNVTLSCEQNLNHDAMYWYRQDPGQGLRLIYYSQIVNDFQKGDIAEGYSVSREKKESFPLTVTSAQKNPTAFYLCASGGSRELATGELFFGEGSRLTVL.

The genes are TRBV5-6 and TRBJ1-2; a weak D match, TRBD1 (5 bases). The germline gives CDR1 SGHDT, CDR2 YYEEEE. Deletions cut 0 bases from V and 2 bases from J, with 11 bases between. The CDR3 totals 15 residues. CDR3 loop: CASSLGGRTNYGYTF. The CDR3 nucleotides are TGTGCCAGCAGCTTGGGGGGCAGGACGAACTATGGCTACACCTTC.

The rearrangement uses TRBV19 and TRBJ2-7; tentative D call: TRBD1 (5 bases). CDR1 and CDR2 from the germline V gene are LNHDA and SQIVND (reference sequence). The CDR3 is made up of 14 amino acids. Trimming left V 8 bases short and J 4 bases short, with 18 bases between. The CDR3 protein is CASSQGILNYEQYF. In DNA, the CDR3 is TGTGCCAGTTCCCAGGGTATCCTCAATTACGAGCAGTACTTC.